In this sample, the clone carrying this T cell receptor (beta chain) turned up a few times. Its antigen is as yet unknown. This entry is derived from a study of beta chain features in type 1 diabetes. Points from the study as a whole: Fewer insertions but more deletions were seen at VDJ junctions in type 1 diabetes patients.

Sequencing targeted expressed TCRB transcripts, as all isolated RNA had been reverse transcribed. Assay: immunoSEQ multiplex PCR; the TCRdb copy retains only in-frame clones and omits some. The sample has around 200,000 clones, approximately 13% seen once; the top ten hold 0.62%. V was clipped by 4 bases and J by 1 base; unmatched bases: 0. Per germline, CDR1 ENHRY and CDR2 SYGVKD. This CDR3 is 14 amino acids long. The authors took one heparinised blood draw, averaging about 120 mL, from each donor. The receptor's source is a woman aged 18 to 35 in good health. This rearrangement joins TRBV10-3 to TRBJ2-3; 9 nucleotides line up with TRBD2. The material sequenced was central memory CD4+ T cells from blood. The CDR3 DNA reads TGTGCCATCAGTGGGACTAGCGGCACAGATACGCAGTATTTT. This translates into CAISGTSGTDTQYF.